These 20 T cell receptor beta chains originate from one sample sequenced in a study of breast tumors, draining lymph nodes, adjacent tissues. TCRdb processed the multiplex PCR reads anew with MiXCR; each CDR3 protein has one entry. The data contain approximately 210,000 distinct CDR3 sequences, approximately 31% of them seen just once; the ten biggest clones take up around 1.4%. Samples came from axillary lymph nodes draining the breast cancer. Sequencing input: axillary lymph node tissue. All receptors come from a female donor with breast cancer. Some clones in this sample may be carry-over from other donors' samples.

Ten or more counts support this clonotype. The V gene is TRBV7-9, the J gene TRBJ2-5; a possible D gene is TRBD2 (6 bases). Per germline, CDR1 SEHNR and CDR2 FQNEAQ (reference sequence). The V gene lost 1 base and the J gene lost 5 bases, with 17 bases spanning the gap. The CDR3 is 16 amino acids. DNA for the CDR3: TGTGCCAGCAGCTTAGAGCCCTCCCTAGCGACGGAGACCCAGTACTTC. Its protein is CASSLEPSLATETQYF.

Of note for this clonotype: Since a much larger clone is just one base distant, this may be a read error. The chain is built from TRBV6-6 and TRBJ2-3; D perhaps matches TRBD2 (6 bases). Trimming removed 5 bases from V and 0 bases from J, with 12 bases in between. Germline CDR1 and CDR2: MNHNY and SVGAGI (reference sequence). The CDR3 consists of 15 residues. This chain's CDR3 is CASSHFGGSTDTQYF. CDR3 coding DNA: TGTGCCAGCAGTCACTTCGGGGGAAGCACAGATACGCAGTATTTT.

This clonotype was seen repeatedly, ten times or more. This chain uses TRBV20-1 with TRBJ2-2; D not resolved. Trimming pared 2 bases from V and 7 bases from J, leaving 5 bases between. Germline V lookup: CDR1 DFQATT, CDR2 SNEGSKA (reference sequence). The CDR3 loop spans 11 amino acids. The CDR3 DNA reads as TGCAGTGCTAGATCGGACGGGGAGCTGTTTTTT. Residues: CSARSDGELFF.

In this sample, this clonotype turned up a few times. A much larger clone sits a single nucleotide away, making a read error possible. The chain couples TRBV7-9 to TRBJ1-2; TRBD1 matches 10 bases. The germline V gene has CDR1 SEHNR and CDR2 FQNEAQ (reference sequence). The CDR3 runs 15 residues. In DNA, the CDR3 is TGTGCCAGCAGCGCCCTTAGACAGGGGGCCTATGGCTACCCCTTC. It translates to CASSALRQGAYGYPF.

In this sample, this clonotype turned up many times. This chain uses TRBV11-2 with TRBJ1-6, with D tentatively TRBD1 (6 bases). CDR1 and CDR2 (germline): SGHAT, FQNNGV. The CDR3 is 16 amino acids. V was shortened by 6 bases and J by 8 bases, with 20 bases between the two germline ends. The CDR3 loop is CASRPRDTVSDSPLHF. The CDR3 DNA sequence: TGTGCCAGCAGGCCCCGGGACACAGTGTCGGATTCACCCCTCCACTTT.

As regards this clonotype: A junction end diverges from the germline sequence, so it may reflect a read error. This chain connects TRBV20-1 to TRBJ1-5, with D unresolved. From germline, CDR1 is DFQATT and CDR2 SNEGSKA (reference sequence). There are 10 residues in the CDR3. The CDR3: CSAREEVGNF. The CDR3 DNA reads as TGCAGTGCTAGAGAAGAGGTGGGGAATTTT.

This clonotype appeared once. The chain recombines TRBV6-5 with TRBJ1-1; TRBD1 matches 7 bases. The CDR3 runs 15 residues. CDR1 and CDR2 (germline): MNHEY, SVGAGI. V was pared by 6 bases and J by 6 bases, with 13 bases of the junction left unmatched. The CDR3 protein is CASSLRGGAFPEAFF. The CDR3 DNA reads TGTGCCAGCAGCCTACGAGGGGGCGCGTTCCCTGAAGCTTTCTTT.

The chain combines TRBV2 with TRBJ2-7; D call uncertain. The V and J ends lost 7 bases and 0 bases respectively, with 10 bases between them. The CDR3 contains 13 residues. The germline V gene has CDR1 SNHLY and CDR2 FYNNEI. The CDR3 here is CASTPGTSYEQYF. The DNA of the CDR3 is TGTGCCAGCACCCCGGGTACCTCCTACGAGCAGTACTTC.

Notes on this clonotype: It is unclear where the CDR3 begins or ends on the DNA, so no DNA is shown, and the CDR3 is as TCRdb lists it. The chain carries TRBV7-8 and TRBJ2-5; the table gives TRBD2 as D, unverified against the DNA. Germline-derived CDR1 and CDR2 are SGHVS and FQNEAQ. The CDR3 has 23 residues if both end residues are counted. The CDR3 is CASSFYICSAATTSGSFLKTQYF.

There are many counts of this clonotype. This sequence joins TRBV20-1 and TRBJ1-4, with 10 nucleotides matching TRBD1. V lost 0 bases to trimming and J lost 8 bases; unmatched junction nucleotides: 6. The CDR3 is 15 residues long. The germline V gene encodes CDR1 DFQATT and CDR2 SNEGSKA (reference sequence). The CDR3 loop reads CSARDSGTGVEKLFF. The CDR3 bases are TGCAGTGCTAGAGATTCCGGGACAGGGGTGGAAAAACTGTTTTTT.

The chain couples TRBV5-1 to TRBJ1-6, with 7 nucleotides matching TRBD1. CDR1 and CDR2 (germline): SGHRS, YFSETQ. V dropped 3 bases and J dropped 5; count of bases not matched to a gene: 5. This CDR3 is built from 15 residues. CDR3: CASSSTGTDNSPLHF. Written as DNA, the CDR3 is TGCGCCAGCAGCTCGACAGGGACAGATAATTCACCCCTCCACTTT. The complete variable domain, with remaining parts taken from reference TRBV5-1 and TRBJ1-6, reads KAGVTQTPRYLIKTRGQQVTLSCSPISGHRSVSWYQQTPGQGLQFLFEYFSETQRNKGNFPGRFSGRQFSNSRSEMNVSTLELGDSALYLCASSSTGTDNSPLHFGNGTRLTVT.

This chain links TRBV12-3 or TRBV12-4 with TRBJ1-3; TRBD1 aligns across 7 bases. V gave up 5 bases and J gave up 1 base; unmatched junction bases: 2. The CDR3 spans 14 residues. The CDR3 bases are TGTGCCAGCAGTGAGGGGGCATCTGGAAACACCATATATTTT. Its protein product is CASSEGASGNTIYF.

In this sample, this clonotype turned up many times. The rearrangement joins TRBV30 to TRBJ1-4; 11 bases line up with TRBD1. Germline CDR1 reads GTSNPN; CDR2 reads SVGIG (reference sequence). V lost 3 bases, J lost 8 bases, and 5 bases stayed unmatched. CDR3 length: 14 amino acids. CDR3 sequence reads: CAWSWTGGYEKLFF. The CDR3 region has the DNA TGTGCCTGGAGCTGGACAGGGGGCTACGAAAAACTGTTTTTT.

As regards this clonotype: This may be a read error: a much more frequent sequence differs by one nucleotide. The genes are TRBV11-2 and TRBJ1-5, with no clear D. V was trimmed by 1 base and J by 6 bases, leaving 10 bases between them. The germline CDR1 and CDR2 sequences are SGHAT and FQNNGV. This CDR3 is 14 amino acids long. CDR3 sequence (DNA): TGTGCCAGCAGCTTAGCGGGAGGCCCTCAGCCCCAGCATTTT. It yields the protein CASSLAGGPQPQHF. Together with reference TRBV11-2 and TRBJ1-5, the CDR3 gives the full variable domain: EAGVAQSPRYKIIEKRQSVAFWCNPISGHATLYWYQQILGQGPKLLIQFQNNGVVDDSQLPKDRFSAERLKGVDSTLKIQPAKLEDSAVYLCASSLAGGPQPQHFGDGTRLSIL.

As for this clonotype: The CDR3 does not close with the conserved phenylalanine or tryptophan, likely indicating a read error. V usage is TRBV7-9 and J usage is TRBJ2-3, with 10 bases aligning to TRBD1. The germline CDR1 and CDR2 sequences are SEHNR and FQNEAQ (reference sequence). The V and J ends lost 8 bases and 11 bases, in that order; junction bases with no gene match: 13. The CDR3 loop spans 14 amino acids. Written as DNA, the CDR3 is TGTGCCAGCCCCTCCTGGGGACAGGGGTATGAGCAGTATCTT. Protein product: CASPSWGQGYEQYL.

This clonotype was seen many times. The chain is built from TRBV6-5 and TRBJ1-2; tentatively, D is TRBD1 (5 bases). The ends were cut back, 7 bases at V and 7 bases at J, with 19 bases in the middle. The CDR3 is 14 amino acids. The V gene's germline CDR1 is MNHEY and CDR2 SVGAGI. CDR3 in amino acids: CASTPQGLRVGYTF. The CDR3 nucleotides are TGTGCCAGCACCCCCCAGGGTCTAAGGGTTGGCTACACCTTC.

This clonotype was picked up a small number of times. This chain links TRBV6-5 with TRBJ2-5; 13 bases match TRBD2. This CDR3 contains 16 residues. From germline, CDR1 is MNHEY and CDR2 SVGAGI. V trimming: 4 bases; J trimming: 1 base; junction bases outside the gene matches: 3. The CDR3 nucleotides read TGTGCCAGCAGTTTCGGGACTAGCGGGACCCAAGAGACCCAGTACTTC. As protein: CASSFGTSGTQETQYF.

Many counts were recorded for this clonotype. V and J are TRBV10-3 and TRBJ2-5, with a weak D call TRBD1 (5 bases). The CDR3 covers 15 residues. V was cut by 2 bases and J by 5 bases, with 15 bases left in between. The germline V gene has CDR1 ENHRY and CDR2 SYGVKD. The DNA of the CDR3 is TGTGCCATCAGTGAGGGGCAAGGGGCAAGGGAGACCCAGTACTTC. It yields the protein CAISEGQGARETQYF.

This clonotype was observed many times. The chain joins TRBV13 to TRBJ2-1; no firm D call. The CDR3 is 12 amino acids. The germline V gene encodes CDR1 PRHDT and CDR2 FYEKMQ (reference sequence). With 6 bases removed from V and 10 bases from J, the gap between germline ends came to 13 bases. The CDR3 spells CASRLLSSEQFF. The CDR3 region has the DNA TGTGCCAGCAGATTGTTATCGTCCGAGCAGTTCTTC.

This clonotype occurred a few times. This could be a read error, since a much larger clone is one nucleotide away. This sequence joins TRBV6-5 and TRBJ2-1; TRBD2 agrees at 11 bases. Germline CDR1 and CDR2: MNHEY and SVGAGI. The CDR3 is made up of 19 amino acids. The CDR3 loop is CASSYGSGRADVSYNERFF. Written as DNA, the CDR3 is TGTGCCAGCAGTTACGGTAGCGGGAGGGCCGATGTATCCTACAATGAGCGGTTCTTC.